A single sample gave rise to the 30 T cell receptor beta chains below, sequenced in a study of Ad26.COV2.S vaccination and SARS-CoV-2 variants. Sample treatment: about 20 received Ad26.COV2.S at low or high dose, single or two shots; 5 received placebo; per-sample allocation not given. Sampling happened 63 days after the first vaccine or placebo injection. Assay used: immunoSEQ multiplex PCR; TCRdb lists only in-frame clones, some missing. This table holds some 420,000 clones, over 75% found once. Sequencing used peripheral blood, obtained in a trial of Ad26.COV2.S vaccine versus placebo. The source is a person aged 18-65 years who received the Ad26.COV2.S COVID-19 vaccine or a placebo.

DNA for the CDR3: TGTGCCTGGAGTAGGAAGGGGTGGGACACTGAAGCTTTCTTT. Translating it yields CAWSRKGWDTEAFF. The chain joins TRBV30 to TRBJ1-1; D might be TRBD1 (5 bases). The germline CDR1 and CDR2 sequences are GTSNPN and SVGIG (reference sequence). Trimming removed 2 bases at V and 3 bases at J, with 13 bases between. The CDR3 runs to 14 residues.

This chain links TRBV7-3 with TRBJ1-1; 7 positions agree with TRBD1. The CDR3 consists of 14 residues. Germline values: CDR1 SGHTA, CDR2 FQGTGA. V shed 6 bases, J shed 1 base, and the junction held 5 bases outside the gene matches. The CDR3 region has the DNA TGTGCCAGCAGGAGAGGACAGGAGAACACTGAAGCTTTCTTT. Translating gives CASRRGQENTEAFF.

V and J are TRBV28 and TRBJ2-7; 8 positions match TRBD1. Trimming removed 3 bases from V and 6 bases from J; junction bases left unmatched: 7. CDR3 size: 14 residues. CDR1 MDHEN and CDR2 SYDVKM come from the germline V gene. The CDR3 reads CASSFSGGLGEQYF. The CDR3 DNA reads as TGTGCCAGCAGTTTCTCAGGGGGCTTAGGCGAGCAGTACTTC.

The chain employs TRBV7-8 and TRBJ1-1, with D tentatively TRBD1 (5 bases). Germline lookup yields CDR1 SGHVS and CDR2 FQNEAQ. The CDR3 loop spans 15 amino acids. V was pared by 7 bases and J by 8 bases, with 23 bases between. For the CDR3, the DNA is TGTGCCAGCATGCAGGGAACCCCAAACCTCCACGAAGCTTTCTTT. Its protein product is CASMQGTPNLHEAFF.

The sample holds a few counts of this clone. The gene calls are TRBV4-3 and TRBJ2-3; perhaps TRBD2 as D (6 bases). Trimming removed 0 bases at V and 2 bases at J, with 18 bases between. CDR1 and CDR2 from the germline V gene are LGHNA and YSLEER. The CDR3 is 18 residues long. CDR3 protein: CASSQDPWGGTLTDTQYF. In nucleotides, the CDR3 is TGCGCCAGCAGCCAAGATCCGTGGGGTGGGACTCTCACAGATACGCAGTATTTT.

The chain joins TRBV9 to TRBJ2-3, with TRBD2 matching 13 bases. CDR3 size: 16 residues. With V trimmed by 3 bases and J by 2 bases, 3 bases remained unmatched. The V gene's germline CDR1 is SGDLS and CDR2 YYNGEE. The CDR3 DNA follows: TGTGCCAGCAGCGAGGGACTAGCGGGGTTCACAGATACGCAGTATTTT. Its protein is CASSEGLAGFTDTQYF.

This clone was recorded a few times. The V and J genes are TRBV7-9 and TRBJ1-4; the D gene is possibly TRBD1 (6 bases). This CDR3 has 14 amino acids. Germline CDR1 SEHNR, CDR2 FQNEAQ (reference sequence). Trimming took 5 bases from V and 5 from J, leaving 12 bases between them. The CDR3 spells CASSNGQNNEKLFF. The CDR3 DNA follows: TGTGCCAGCAGCAACGGACAGAACAATGAAAAACTGTTTTTT.

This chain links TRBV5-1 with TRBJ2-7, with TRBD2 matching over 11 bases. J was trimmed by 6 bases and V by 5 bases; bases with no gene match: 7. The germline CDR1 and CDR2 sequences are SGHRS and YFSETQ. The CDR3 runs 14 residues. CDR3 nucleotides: TGCGCCAGCAGGACTAGCGGGACCACAGTCGAGCAGTACTTC. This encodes CASRTSGTTVEQYF.

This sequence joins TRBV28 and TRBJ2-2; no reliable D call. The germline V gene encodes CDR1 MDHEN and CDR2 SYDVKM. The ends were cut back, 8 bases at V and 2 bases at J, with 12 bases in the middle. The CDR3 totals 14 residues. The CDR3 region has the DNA TGTGCCAGCTGCAAGAACTTAAACACCGGGGAGCTGTTTTTT. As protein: CASCKNLNTGELFF.

CDR3 in DNA: TGCGCCAGCAGCTTGGAGTTTCGAAGGGGTGGGCTTAACACCGGGGAGCTGTTTTTT. Residues: CASSLEFRRGGLNTGELFF. This chain links TRBV5-1 with TRBJ2-2; D perhaps matches TRBD1 (5 bases). The CDR3 has 19 amino acids. Germline V CDR1 and CDR2: SGHRS, YFSETQ. V lost 0 bases, J lost 2 bases, and 20 bases lay in between. Full variable domain (missing parts from reference TRBV5-1 and TRBJ2-2): KAGVTQTPRYLIKTRGQQVTLSCSPISGHRSVSWYQQTPGQGLQFLFEYFSETQRNKGNFPGRFSGRQFSNSRSEMNVSTLELGDSALYLCASSLEFRRGGLNTGELFFGEGSRLTVL.

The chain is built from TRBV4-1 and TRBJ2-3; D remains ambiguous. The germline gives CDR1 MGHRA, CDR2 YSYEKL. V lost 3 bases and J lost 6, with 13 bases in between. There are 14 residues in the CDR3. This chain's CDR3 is CASSQGIAGDTQYF. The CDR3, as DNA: TGCGCCAGCAGCCAGGGGATAGCAGGTGATACGCAGTATTTT.

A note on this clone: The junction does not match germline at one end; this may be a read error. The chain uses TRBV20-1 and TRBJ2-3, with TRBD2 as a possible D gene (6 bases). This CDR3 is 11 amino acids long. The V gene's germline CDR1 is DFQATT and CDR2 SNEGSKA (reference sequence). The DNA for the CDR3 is TGCAGTGCTAGCCCCGGGACTTCCTACAATTTT. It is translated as CSASPGTSYNF.

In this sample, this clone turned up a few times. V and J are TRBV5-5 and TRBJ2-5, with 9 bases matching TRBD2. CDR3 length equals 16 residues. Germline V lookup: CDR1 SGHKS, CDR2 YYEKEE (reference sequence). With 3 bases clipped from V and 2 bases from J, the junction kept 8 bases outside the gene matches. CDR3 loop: CASSSLTSGDQETQYF. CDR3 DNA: TGTGCCAGCAGCTCCTTGACTAGCGGCGATCAAGAGACCCAGTACTTC. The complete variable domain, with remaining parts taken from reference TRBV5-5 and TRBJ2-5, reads DAGVTQSPTHLIKTRGQQVTLRCSPISGHKSVSWYQQVLGQGPQFIFQYYEKEERGRGNFPDRFSARQFPNYSSELNVNALLLGDSALYLCASSSLTSGDQETQYFGPGTRLLVL.

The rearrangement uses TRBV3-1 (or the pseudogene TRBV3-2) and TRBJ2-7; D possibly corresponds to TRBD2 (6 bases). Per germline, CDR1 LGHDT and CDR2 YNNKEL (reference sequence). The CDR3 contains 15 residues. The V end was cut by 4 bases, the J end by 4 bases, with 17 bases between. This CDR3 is CASSPYSSVSYEQYF. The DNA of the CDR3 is TGTGCCAGCAGCCCTTACTCTAGCGTCTCGTACGAGCAGTACTTC.

The CDR3 DNA sequence: TGTGCCAGCAGCGCACAGGGGGCCTTGGGTGATTCACCCCTCCACTTT. Translated: CASSAQGALGDSPLHF. The J gene is TRBJ1-6, the V gene TRBV9; 9 bases line up with TRBD1. The trim removed 3 bases at V and 8 bases at J, leaving 9 bases unmatched. CDR1 is SGDLS, CDR2 YYNGEE, per germline. CDR3 length equals 16 residues.

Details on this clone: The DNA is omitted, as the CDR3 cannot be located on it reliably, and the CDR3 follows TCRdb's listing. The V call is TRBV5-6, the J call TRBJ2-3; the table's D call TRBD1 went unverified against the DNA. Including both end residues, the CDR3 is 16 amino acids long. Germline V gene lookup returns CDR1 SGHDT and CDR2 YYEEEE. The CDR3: CASSRRAGTGRDTQYF.

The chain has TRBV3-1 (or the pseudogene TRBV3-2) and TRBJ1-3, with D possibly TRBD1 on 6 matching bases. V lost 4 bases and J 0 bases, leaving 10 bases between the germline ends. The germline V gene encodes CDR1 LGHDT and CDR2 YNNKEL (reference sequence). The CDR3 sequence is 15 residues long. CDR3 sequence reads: CASSPQGTSGNTIYF. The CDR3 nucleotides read TGTGCCAGCAGCCCTCAGGGGACCTCTGGAAACACCATATATTTT.

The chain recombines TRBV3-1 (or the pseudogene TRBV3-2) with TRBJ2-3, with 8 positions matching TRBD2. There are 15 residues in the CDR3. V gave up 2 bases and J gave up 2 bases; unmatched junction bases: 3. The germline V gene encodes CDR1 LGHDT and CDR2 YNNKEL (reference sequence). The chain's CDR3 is CASSQLAGNTDTQYF. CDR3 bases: TGTGCCAGCAGCCAATTAGCGGGGAACACAGATACGCAGTATTTT.

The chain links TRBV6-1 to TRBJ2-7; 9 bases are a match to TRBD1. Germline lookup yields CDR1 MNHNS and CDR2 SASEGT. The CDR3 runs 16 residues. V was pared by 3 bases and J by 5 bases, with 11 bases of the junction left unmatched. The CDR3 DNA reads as TGTGCCAGCAGTGACCGGACAGGGGAGCCGGGGGACGAGCAGTACTTC. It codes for CASSDRTGEPGDEQYF.

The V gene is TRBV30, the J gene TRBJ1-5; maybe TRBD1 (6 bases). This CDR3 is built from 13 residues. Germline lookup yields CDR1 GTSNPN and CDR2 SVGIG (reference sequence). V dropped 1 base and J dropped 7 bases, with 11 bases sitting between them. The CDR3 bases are TGTGCCTGGAGTGGGAGGGGGGTCCAGCCCCAGCATTTT. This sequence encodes CAWSGRGVQPQHF.

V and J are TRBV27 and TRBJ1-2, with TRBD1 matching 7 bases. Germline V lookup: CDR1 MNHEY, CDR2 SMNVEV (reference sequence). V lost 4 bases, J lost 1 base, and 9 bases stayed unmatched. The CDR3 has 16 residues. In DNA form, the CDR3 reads TGTGCCAGCAGTTCATTGGGACAGCCTTTTAACTATGGCTACACCTTC. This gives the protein CASSSLGQPFNYGYTF.

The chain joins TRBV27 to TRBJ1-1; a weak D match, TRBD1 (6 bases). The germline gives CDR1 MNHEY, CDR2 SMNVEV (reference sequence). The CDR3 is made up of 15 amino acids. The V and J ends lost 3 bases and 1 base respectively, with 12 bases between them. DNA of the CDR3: TGTGCCAGCAGTTTGTCTGGGACAAGGAACACTGAAGCTTTCTTT. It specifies CASSLSGTRNTEAFF.

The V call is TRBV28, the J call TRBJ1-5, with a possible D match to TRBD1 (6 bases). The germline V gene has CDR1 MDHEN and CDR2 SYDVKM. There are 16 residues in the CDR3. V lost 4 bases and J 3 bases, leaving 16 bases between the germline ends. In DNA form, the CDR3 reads TGTGCCAGCAGTTCCCAGACAGGAACTTCCAATCAGCCCCAGCATTTT. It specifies CASSSQTGTSNQPQHF.

The DNA of the CDR3 is TGTGCCAGCAGTTCGGGGGGGACAGGGCCTAACTATGGCTACACCTTC. It yields the protein CASSSGGTGPNYGYTF. The V call is TRBV6-7, the J call TRBJ1-2, with 9 nucleotides matching TRBD1. TRBV6-7 carries the ORF label, with uncertain function. J lost 0 bases, V lost 4 bases, and 6 bases had no gene match. CDR3 length: 16 residues.

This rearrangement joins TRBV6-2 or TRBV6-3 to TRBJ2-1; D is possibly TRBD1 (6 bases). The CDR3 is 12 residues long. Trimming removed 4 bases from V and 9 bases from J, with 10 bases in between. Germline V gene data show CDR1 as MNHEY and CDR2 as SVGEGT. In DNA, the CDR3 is TGTGCCAGCAGTTCAACAGGGATTGAGCAGTTCTTC. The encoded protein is CASSSTGIEQFF.

CDR3 DNA sequence: TGTGCCAGCAGTCCTGGGGGGGGGCTATCGTCCGGGGAGCTGTTTTTT. Translation: CASSPGGGLSSGELFF. This chain connects TRBV27 to TRBJ2-2; maybe TRBD2 (7 bases). Germline CDR1 is MNHEY and CDR2 is SMNVEV (reference sequence). The CDR3 length is 16 residues. V was pared by 5 bases and J by 6 bases, with 19 bases between.

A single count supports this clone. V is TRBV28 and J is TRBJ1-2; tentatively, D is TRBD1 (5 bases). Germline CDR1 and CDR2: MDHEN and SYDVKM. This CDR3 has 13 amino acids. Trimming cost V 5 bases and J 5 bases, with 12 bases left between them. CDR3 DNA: TGTGCCAGCAGTCCGGACATAACATATGGCTACACCTTC. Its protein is CASSPDITYGYTF.

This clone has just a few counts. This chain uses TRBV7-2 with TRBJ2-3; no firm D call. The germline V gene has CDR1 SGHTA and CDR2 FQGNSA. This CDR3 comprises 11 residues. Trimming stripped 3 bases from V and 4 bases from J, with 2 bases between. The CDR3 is CASSFSDTQYF. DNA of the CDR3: TGTGCCAGCAGCTTCTCAGATACGCAGTATTTT.

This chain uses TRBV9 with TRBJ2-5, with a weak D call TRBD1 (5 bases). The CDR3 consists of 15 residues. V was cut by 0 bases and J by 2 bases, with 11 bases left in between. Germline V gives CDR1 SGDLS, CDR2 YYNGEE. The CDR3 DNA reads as TGTGCCAGCAGCGTAGGAGTAGGACAACAAGAGACCCAGTACTTC. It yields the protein CASSVGVGQQETQYF.

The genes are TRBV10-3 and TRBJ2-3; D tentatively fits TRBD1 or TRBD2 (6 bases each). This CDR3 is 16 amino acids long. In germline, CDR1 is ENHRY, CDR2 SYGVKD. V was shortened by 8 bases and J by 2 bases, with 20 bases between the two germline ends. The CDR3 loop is CAIEVSKGGTTDTQYF. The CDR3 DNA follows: TGTGCCATCGAAGTGTCGAAGGGGGGAACCACAGATACGCAGTATTTT.